A single sample is the source of the 32 T cell receptor beta chains below, sequenced in a study of blood T cell repertoires in COVID-19. The method was immunoSEQ multiplex PCR; TCRdb's version includes in-frame clones alone and lacks a portion of them. Of roughly 80,000 clones in the sample, over 70% were seen once. The sample consisted of peripheral blood. The receptors stem from a man older than 75 with acute or convalescent COVID-19.

This clone came up a few times. The chain is built from TRBV19 and TRBJ1-2; D is unclear. CDR1 is LNHDA, CDR2 SQIVND, per germline (reference sequence). This CDR3 region has 13 residues. Trimming left V 3 bases short and J 0 bases short, with 5 bases between. CDR3: CASSIQANYGYTF. In nucleotides, the CDR3 is TGTGCCAGTAGTATCCAGGCTAACTATGGCTACACCTTC.

The chain recombines TRBV19 with TRBJ1-2, with a possible D match to TRBD1 (6 bases). The CDR3 is made up of 15 amino acids. Per germline, CDR1 LNHDA and CDR2 SQIVND (reference sequence). V was clipped by 6 bases and J by 0 bases, with 14 bases between them. The CDR3 region is CASRNQQGANYGYTF. Written as DNA, the CDR3 is TGTGCCAGTAGGAACCAACAGGGAGCTAACTATGGCTACACCTTC.

The chain recombines TRBV7-3 with TRBJ1-1; 7 bases are shared with TRBD1. The CDR3 loop spans 16 amino acids. V lost 5 bases and J lost 1; bases outside the gene matches: 10. Germline V gene data show CDR1 as SGHTA and CDR2 as FQGTGA. CDR3 DNA: TGTGCCAGCAGCCCTACATCCCGGGACAGGAACACTGAAGCTTTCTTT. Translated: CASSPTSRDRNTEAFF.

On this clone itself: One end of the junction varies from germline; a read error may be responsible. The rearrangement uses TRBV19 and TRBJ1-5; the match to TRBD1 covers 8 bases. Germline V gives CDR1 LNHDA, CDR2 SQIVND (reference sequence). CDR3 length equals 13 residues. The CDR3 sequence: CASRGQGHQAQHF. CDR3 DNA sequence: TGTGCCAGTAGAGGACAGGGACATCAGGCCCAGCATTTT.

With regard to this clone: This sample includes further DNA sequences coding for the same CDR3. The V call is TRBV7-9, the J call TRBJ2-1; TRBD2 matches at 9 bases. The CDR3 consists of 15 residues. Germline V CDR1 and CDR2: SEHNR, FQNEAQ (reference sequence). J gave up 8 bases and V 4 bases, and 9 bases lay outside the gene matches. The CDR3 bases are TGTGCCAGCAGCTCCGGCGGGGGGGGGCCCGATGAGCAGTTCTTC. This codes for CASSSGGGGPDEQFF.

The rearrangement links TRBV5-4 to TRBJ1-3, with D uncertain. Trimming cost V 3 bases and J 0 bases, with 13 bases left between them. CDR1 and CDR2 from the germline V gene are SGHNT and YYREEE (reference sequence). The CDR3 spans 16 residues. CDR3 amino acids: CASSSSLDYSGNTIYF. In nucleotides, the CDR3 is TGTGCCAGCAGCTCGAGTCTAGACTACTCTGGAAACACCATATATTTT.

The table lists this clone with a count of one. The genes are TRBV19 and TRBJ2-6, with no clear D. V shed 1 base and J shed 2 bases, with 6 bases lying between them. The CDR3 runs to 15 residues. Germline V lookup: CDR1 LNHDA, CDR2 SQIVND (reference sequence). The CDR3 DNA sequence: TGTGCCAGTAGTATAGCGTCAGCTGGGGCCAACGTCCTGACTTTC. This translates into CASSIASAGANVLTF.

The chain links TRBV12-3 or TRBV12-4 to TRBJ1-4, with D uncertain. V was trimmed by 5 bases and J by 11 bases, leaving 12 bases between them. CDR3 length: 12 amino acids. The CDR3 spells CASSPGSSKLFF. DNA of the CDR3: TGTGCCAGCAGTCCCGGGAGTTCGAAACTGTTTTTT.

The chain uses TRBV29-1 and TRBJ1-5, with a possible D match to TRBD1 (5 bases). This CDR3 has 13 residues. CDR1 is SQVTM, CDR2 ANQGSEA, per germline. Trimming removed 6 bases at V and 3 bases at J, with 12 bases between. As DNA, the CDR3 is TGCAGCGTCGCATCAGGGTCCAATCAGCCCCAGCATTTT. Translating gives CSVASGSNQPQHF.

This clone appeared a few times. The chain couples TRBV4-1 to TRBJ2-3; the D gene is possibly TRBD2 (6 bases). The germline gives CDR1 MGHRA, CDR2 YSYEKL. The CDR3 length is 15 residues. V shed 2 bases and J shed 6 bases, with 15 bases lying between them. For the CDR3, the DNA is TGCGCCAGCAGCCAAACCCCCAGCGGGTGGGATACGCAGTATTTT. It codes for CASSQTPSGWDTQYF.

This clone occurred once. V and J are TRBV15 and TRBJ2-2; D is uncertain. Trimming shortened V by 0 bases and J by 5 bases, and 10 bases separated the two germline ends. The CDR3 is 15 amino acids. The germline gives CDR1 LNHNV, CDR2 YYDKDF (reference sequence). This CDR3 reads CATSRDLTETGELFF. The CDR3 DNA reads TGTGCCACCAGCAGAGATCTAACAGAAACCGGGGAGCTGTTTTTT.

The chain recombines TRBV29-1 with TRBJ2-1, with 11 positions matching TRBD2. The V segment lost 3 bases and the J segment 3 bases; nucleotides outside the gene matches: 10. The CDR3 is made up of 17 amino acids. Per germline, CDR1 SQVTM and CDR2 ANQGSEA. The CDR3 DNA follows: TGCAGCGTTGACGAATTACTAGCGGGGGCGAACTACAATGAGCAGTTCTTC. Amino acids: CSVDELLAGANYNEQFF.

This sequence joins TRBV19 and TRBJ2-3; 9 bases are a match to TRBD1. The CDR3 contains 16 residues. Germline CDR1 is LNHDA and CDR2 is SQIVND (reference sequence). The V gene end was trimmed by 3 bases and the J gene end by 0 bases; junction bases not matched to a gene: 4. The CDR3 DNA follows: TGTGCCAGTAGTATCACCGGACAGGGGAGCACAGATACGCAGTATTTT. Protein: CASSITGQGSTDTQYF.

This clone was observed a handful of times. Written as DNA, the CDR3 is TGTGCCAGCAGCTTAGGGGAGAGCGGGGGGGCGACCCAGCAGTTCTTC. This codes for CASSLGESGGATQQFF. V is TRBV11-2 and J is TRBJ2-1; 10 bases align to TRBD2. The CDR3 runs 16 residues. J was trimmed by 11 bases and V by 1 base; bases with no gene match: 11. The germline gives CDR1 SGHAT, CDR2 FQNNGV.

The chain is built from TRBV5-4 and TRBJ2-3; 10 bases line up with TRBD2. Germline-derived CDR1 and CDR2 are SGHNT and YYREEE (reference sequence). The CDR3 totals 17 residues. After removal of 4 bases from V and 1 base from J, the junction contained 9 bases not matched to a gene. CDR3 protein: CASSEEGLAGGTDTQYF. CDR3 DNA sequence: TGTGCCAGCAGCGAGGAGGGGCTAGCGGGGGGCACAGATACGCAGTATTTT.

The V gene is TRBV30, the J gene TRBJ1-3, with TRBD1 matching 9 bases. The CDR3 runs to 15 residues. CDR1 is GTSNPN and CDR2 is SVGIG in the germline V gene (reference sequence). V lost 1 base, J lost 2 bases, and 3 bases stayed unmatched. The CDR3 nucleotides are TGTGCCTGGAGTGCCCGGACAGGGGCTGGAAACACCATATATTTT. Protein: CAWSARTGAGNTIYF.

V is TRBV30 and J is TRBJ2-2; no clear D gene. V was shortened by 2 bases and J by 6 bases, with 4 bases between the two germline ends. This CDR3 has 11 residues. Looked up from germline, CDR1 is GTSNPN and CDR2 is SVGIG (reference sequence). The CDR3, as DNA: TGTGCCTGGAGTTCGTCCGGGGAGCTGTTTTTT. Translated: CAWSSSGELFF.

To note about this clone: In the same sample, other DNA sequences code for this CDR3. The rearrangement joins TRBV3-1 (or the pseudogene TRBV3-2) to TRBJ2-7; D gene ambiguous. The germline V gene encodes CDR1 LGHDT and CDR2 YNNKEL (reference sequence). V shed 4 bases and J shed 0 bases, with 4 bases lying between them. The CDR3 consists of 12 residues. This CDR3 is CASSPSSYEQYF. The CDR3 bases are TGTGCCAGCAGCCCTTCCTCCTACGAGCAGTACTTC.

The V and J genes are TRBV9 and TRBJ2-5; 7 nucleotides agree with TRBD2. J was trimmed by 5 bases and V by 4 bases; bases with no gene match: 5. CDR3 length: 13 amino acids. Germline CDR1 SGDLS, CDR2 YYNGEE. Here the CDR3 reads CASSTLATETQYF. The CDR3 nucleotides read TGTGCCAGCAGCACACTAGCGACGGAGACCCAGTACTTC.

J is TRBJ1-1 and V is TRBV3-1 (or the pseudogene TRBV3-2); unclear D gene. The germline V and J ends were trimmed by 1 base and 1 base, with 10 bases remaining between them. The CDR3 runs to 15 residues. Germline loops: CDR1 LGHDT, CDR2 YNNKEL (reference sequence). The CDR3 DNA is TGTGCCAGCAGCCAAGCGTACATCACGAACACTGAAGCTTTCTTT. Translating gives CASSQAYITNTEAFF.

The rearrangement uses TRBV6-5 and TRBJ2-1; TRBD2 agrees at 12 bases. Trimming removed 4 bases from V and 3 bases from J; junction bases left unmatched: 4. CDR1 is MNHEY and CDR2 is SVGAGI in the germline V gene. CDR3 length: 16 residues. CDR3 sequence reads: CASSSRLAGDYNEQFF. As DNA, the CDR3 is TGTGCCAGCAGTTCAAGACTAGCGGGGGACTACAATGAGCAGTTCTTC.

This chain connects TRBV7-3 to TRBJ2-5, with D possibly being TRBD2 (7 bases). From germline, CDR1 is SGHTA and CDR2 FQGTGA. V lost 3 bases, J lost 3 bases, and 20 bases lay in between. The CDR3 loop spans 17 amino acids. The CDR3 nucleotides are TGTGCCAGCAGCTTGGAAGGGGGGGCGCGTTCAAAAGAGACCCAGTACTTC. It translates to CASSLEGGARSKETQYF.

CDR3 residues: CASSTGQVLQETQYF. Written as DNA, the CDR3 is TGCGCCAGCAGCACAGGACAGGTGTTACAAGAGACCCAGTACTTC. The genes are TRBV5-1 and TRBJ2-5; 7 bases line up with TRBD1. This CDR3 spans 15 amino acids. CDR1 is SGHRS and CDR2 is YFSETQ in the germline V gene. V gave up 4 bases and J gave up 2 bases; unmatched junction bases: 8.

The chain carries TRBV11-2 and TRBJ1-2, with 9 nucleotides matching TRBD1. The V gene end was trimmed by 5 bases and the J gene end by 6 bases; junction bases not matched to a gene: 7. This CDR3 region has 14 residues. CDR1 and CDR2 (germline): SGHAT, FQNNGV. In nucleotides, the CDR3 is TGTGCCAGCAGCCCGCACAGGGGGCGGGATGGCTACACCTTC. Translation gives CASSPHRGRDGYTF.

The chain recombines TRBV11-3 with TRBJ2-3; TRBD1 matches 8 bases. The germline V gene has CDR1 SGHNT and CDR2 YENEEA. Losses at the gene ends were 5 bases for V and 0 bases for J; bases not matched to a gene: 4. CDR3 size: 15 residues. CDR3 amino acids: CASSQDRVSTDTQYF. The CDR3 nucleotides are TGTGCCAGCAGCCAGGACAGGGTCAGCACAGATACGCAGTATTTT.

V usage is TRBV11-3 and J usage is TRBJ2-5, with a weak D call TRBD2 (5 bases). Trimming cost V 1 base and J 2 bases, with 8 bases left between them. Germline CDR1 SGHNT, CDR2 YENEEA. The CDR3 has 14 amino acids. The CDR3 loop reads CASSLGGPQETQYF. CDR3 bases: TGTGCCAGCAGCTTAGGAGGGCCGCAAGAGACCCAGTACTTC.

V and J are TRBV2 and TRBJ2-1; D is unresolved. CDR3 length: 11 residues. V was pared by 6 bases and J by 9 bases, with 9 bases between. Germline-derived CDR1 and CDR2 are SNHLY and FYNNEI. The CDR3 DNA sequence: TGTGCCAGCAGCCCCTCGGTTGAGCAGTTCTTC. Its translation: CASSPSVEQFF.

The chain employs TRBV6-5 and TRBJ2-7, with 7 bases fitting TRBD2. This CDR3 has 13 amino acids. CDR1 is MNHEY and CDR2 is SVGAGI in the germline V gene. V lost 8 bases to trimming and J lost 5 bases; unmatched junction nucleotides: 9. The CDR3 protein is CASVGGMRNEQYF. In nucleotides, the CDR3 is TGTGCCAGCGTGGGAGGGATGAGGAACGAGCAGTACTTC.

V is TRBV6-4 and J is TRBJ2-3, with TRBD2 identical over 13 bases. Germline-derived CDR1 and CDR2 are MRHNA and SNTAGT. The CDR3 is 16 residues long. The junction had 5 bases not matched to a gene; V was cut back by 7 bases and J by 1 base. In DNA form, the CDR3 reads TGTGCCAGCACCAGGACTAGCGGGGGAGGCACAGATACGCAGTATTTT. Translated, it gives CASTRTSGGGTDTQYF.

This clone was recorded only once. The chain recombines TRBV11-3 with TRBJ2-1; TRBD1 aligns across 10 bases. The CDR3 runs to 17 residues. Trimming at V came to 0 bases and at J to 7 bases, leaving 9 bases not matched to a gene. The germline CDR1 and CDR2 sequences are SGHNT and YENEEA. The DNA of the CDR3 is TGTGCCAGCAGCTTAGATTACGGGACAGGGGTAGGTAATGAGCAGTTCTTC. Amino acid sequence: CASSLDYGTGVGNEQFF.

V gene TRBV15 combines with J gene TRBJ1-2; D may be TRBD1 (5 bases). CDR1 is LNHNV, CDR2 YYDKDF, per germline (reference sequence). This CDR3 is built from 14 residues. Trimming cost V 4 bases and J 5 bases, with 14 bases left between them. The CDR3 spells CATSTLTGGYGYTF. The CDR3 DNA is TGTGCCACCAGCACATTAACAGGTGGATATGGCTACACCTTC.

In DNA, the CDR3 is TGTGCCAGCAGCTTGGGGACAGGGGGCAATGAGCAGTTCTTC. It yields the protein CASSLGTGGNEQFF. This chain uses TRBV11-2 with TRBJ2-1; 11 nucleotides agree with TRBD1. From germline, CDR1 is SGHAT and CDR2 FQNNGV. This CDR3 has 14 amino acids. V was pared by 3 bases and J by 6 bases, with 1 base of the junction left unmatched.